These 12 T cell receptor beta chains share one sample of origin, sequenced in a study of OX40 agonist ivuxolimab in advanced cancers. TCRdb's table, derived via immunoSEQ multiplex PCR, lists solely in-frame clones and lacks some. The sample yields 90,000 to 95,000 clones, around 84% seen once. The sequences come from CD4+ or CD8+ T cells sorted from blood, collected in a trial of the OX40 agonist ivuxolimab. The source is an adult with an advanced solid tumor such as melanoma, head and neck, liver or kidney cancer.

The chain combines TRBV27 with TRBJ1-2; no clear D gene. CDR3 length equals 13 residues. Trimming removed 5 bases from V and 4 bases from J, with 11 bases in between. CDR1 is MNHEY and CDR2 is SMNVEV in the germline V gene (reference sequence). CDR3 protein: CASSPQPTYGYTF. The CDR3 DNA follows: TGTGCCAGCAGTCCACAGCCAACCTATGGCTACACCTTC.

The chain employs TRBV13 and TRBJ1-5; no definite D call. Between the trimmed V and J ends, which lost 0 bases and 5 bases, there was a span of 8 bases. CDR1 PRHDT and CDR2 FYEKMQ come from the germline V gene (reference sequence). The CDR3 sequence is 14 residues long. CDR3 DNA sequence: TGTGCCAGCAGCTTAGGGGGCTCGGATCAGCCCCAGCATTTT. This translates into CASSLGGSDQPQHF.

In its sample, this clone was seen a few times. V gene TRBV19 combines with J gene TRBJ1-5, with a possible D match to TRBD1 (6 bases). The CDR3 loop spans 14 amino acids. Deletions cut 4 bases from V and 7 bases from J, with 14 bases between. Germline V gene data show CDR1 as LNHDA and CDR2 as SQIVND (reference sequence). CDR3 sequence (DNA): TGTGCCAGTAGTAAGGGGGGGGACGGGCAGCCCCAGCATTTT. It translates to CASSKGGDGQPQHF. Complete variable domain (other parts from reference TRBV19 and TRBJ1-5): DGGITQSPKYLFRKEGQNVTLSCEQNLNHDAMYWYRQDPGQGLRLIYYSQIVNDFQKGDIAEGYSVSREKKESFPLTVTSAQKNPTAFYLCASSKGGDGQPQHFGDGTRLSIL.

Only one count was recorded for this clone. The chain couples TRBV7-8 to TRBJ1-6; D is perhaps TRBD1 (6 bases). Germline values: CDR1 SGHVS, CDR2 FQNEAQ. The CDR3 contains 17 residues. Trimming cost V 1 base and J 4 bases, with 14 bases left between them. The CDR3 is CASSLVAGQGYNSPLHF. DNA for the CDR3: TGTGCCAGCAGCTTAGTGGCGGGCCAGGGGTATAATTCACCCCTCCACTTT.

The genes are TRBV7-2 and TRBJ2-7, with D tentatively TRBD1 or TRBD2 (5 bases each). The CDR3 runs 17 residues. Germline assignment: CDR1 SGHTA and CDR2 FQGNSA. Trimming took off 0 bases at V and 5 bases at J, with 20 bases between the two ends. Written as DNA, the CDR3 is TGTGCCAGCAGCTTAGCGAGAGGCCTCCTCGGGGCCAACGAGCAGTACTTC. Translation: CASSLARGLLGANEQYF.

The chain combines TRBV6-1 with TRBJ2-2; TRBD1 is a possible D gene (5 bases). V was shortened by 4 bases and J by 0 bases, with 9 bases between the two germline ends. The CDR3 has 15 amino acids. From germline, CDR1 is MNHNS and CDR2 SASEGT. The CDR3 region is CASSAGHTNTGELFF. CDR3 DNA: TGTGCCAGCAGTGCCGGACACACGAACACCGGGGAGCTGTTTTTT.

This clone was counted once. This chain connects TRBV11-3 to TRBJ2-4; possible D gene TRBD1, 6 bases. CDR1 is SGHNT and CDR2 is YENEEA in the germline V gene. The CDR3 has 18 amino acids. V gave up 5 bases and J gave up 0 bases, with 20 bases separating them. The CDR3 DNA follows: TGTGCCAGCAGCGCCGGGGCCAGGGGTGGGGTAGCCAAAAACATTCAGTACTTC. It specifies CASSAGARGGVAKNIQYF. The full variable domain, in which reference TRBV11-3 and TRBJ2-4 provide the parts outside the CDR3, is EAGVVQSPRYKIIEKKQPVAFWCNPISGHNTLYWYLQNLGQGPELLIRYENEEAVDDSQLPKDRFSAERLKGVDSTLKIQPAELGDSAVYLCASSAGARGGVAKNIQYFGAGTRLSVL.

This clone was detected only a few times. The chain combines TRBV4-3 with TRBJ2-4, with TRBD1 matching over 9 bases. The CDR3 runs to 15 residues. In germline, CDR1 is LGHNA, CDR2 YSLEER. V dropped 0 bases and J dropped 7; count of bases not matched to a gene: 4. CDR3 loop: CASSQDHGQGNIQYF. CDR3 sequence (DNA): TGCGCCAGCAGCCAAGATCACGGACAGGGGAACATTCAGTACTTC.

The chain joins TRBV28 to TRBJ2-5; 7 nucleotides agree with TRBD2. CDR3 length equals 13 residues. Per the germline V gene, CDR1 is MDHEN and CDR2 is SYDVKM. V lost 6 bases, J lost 2 bases, and 3 bases stayed unmatched. The CDR3 DNA reads as TGTGCCAGCAGCAATAGCGGGCAAGAGACCCAGTACTTC. Residues: CASSNSGQETQYF.

V and J are TRBV18 and TRBJ2-7; 10 bases align to TRBD1. Germline CDR1 KGHSH, CDR2 LQKENI. CDR3 size: 14 residues. The ends lost 3 bases at V and 2 bases at J; junction bases unmatched: 1. CDR3 nucleotides: TGTGCCAGCTCACCCGGGACAGGGGCCTACGAGCAGTACTTC. Its protein product is CASSPGTGAYEQYF.

The rearrangement links TRBV7-2 to TRBJ2-5, with D perhaps TRBD1 (6 bases). This CDR3 spans 15 amino acids. V was shortened by 0 bases and J by 5 bases, with 13 bases between the two germline ends. The germline gives CDR1 SGHTA, CDR2 FQGNSA. The CDR3 nucleotides are TGTGCCAGCAGCTTAGCCCTTACAGGGAGCGAGACCCAGTACTTC. This translates into CASSLALTGSETQYF.

The chain combines TRBV19 with TRBJ1-5; no definite D call. Trimming took 5 bases from V and 3 from J, leaving 14 bases between them. The CDR3 has 15 residues. Germline V gene lookup returns CDR1 LNHDA and CDR2 SQIVND (reference sequence). CDR3 bases: TGTGCCAGTAGTCCGACGTGGGGAGCCAATCAGCCCCAGCATTTT. It encodes CASSPTWGANQPQHF.